The table lists the clone carrying this T cell receptor beta chain with a count of one. Clones were read by immunoSEQ multiplex PCR, and TCRdb kept only the in-frame ones, dropping some. The sample holds approximately 300,000 clones, roughly 89% seen once. The age range of participants was 18 to 89 years, with residence in fewer than 25 US areas. The CDR3 length is 14 residues. Trimming left V 2 bases short and J 5 bases short, with 12 bases between. CDR1 and CDR2 (germline): MDHEN, SYDVKM. The data derive from a study of blood T cell repertoires in COVID-19. Study in general: Samples came from the United States, Italy and Spain, spanning acute and convalescent COVID-19. From T cells, B-cell-depleted T cells, or PBMCs came the material, which was cDNA or gDNA.

The chain joins TRBV28 to TRBJ1-2; D is perhaps TRBD1 (6 bases). The TCR was taken from a woman between 18 and 29 years old with acute COVID-19. The sequencing sample was made of PBMCs or T cells enriched from blood (not recorded which). The CDR3: CASSLGGAGYGYTF. The DNA for the CDR3 is TGTGCCAGCAGTTTAGGGGGGGCTGGGTATGGCTACACCTTC.